At least ten counts were recorded for the clone carrying this T cell receptor (beta chain). Its antigen is as yet unknown. This specimen belongs to a study of molecular identifiers for immune sequencing clone quantification. Broader study findings: Effector cells kept over 98% of their molecules in clones above 20 RNA copies, while naive cells kept under 1% there. Jurkat TCR RNA from one cell was spiked into about a million naive cells, and it was reportedly detectable there.

TCRdb redid the calling of the PCR reads with MiXCR, one entry per CDR3 protein. There are about 510,000 distinct CDR3 sequences in the sample; 20% to 25% occur only once, and about 0.84% lies in the top ten. It was from around 18,000 to 910,000 sorted cells, with 10%, 30% or 50% RNA, that naive CD8 libraries came. The CDR3 has 16 residues. V lost 4 bases to trimming and J lost 1 base, with 15 bases between them. The germline V gene encodes CDR1 LGHNA and CDR2 YSLEER. The receptor was isolated from a human donor in good health. Some libraries in this study had Jurkat cell RNA spiked in. The sequenced sample consisted of naive CD8+ T cells from blood, with Jurkat cell RNA spiked in. This sample's subset: FACS-sorted CD8+CD4-CCR7+CD45RA+ naive T cells. The rearrangement joins TRBV4-3 to TRBJ2-3; D perhaps matches TRBD2 (5 bases). The CDR3 bases are TGCGCCAGCAGCCCCGGACTGGATGTGGGCACAGATACGCAGTATTTT. Its protein is CASSPGLDVGTDTQYF.